This T cell receptor beta chain was sequenced in a study of blood T cell repertoires in COVID-19. Across the study: COVID-19 samples from acute and convalescent phases originated in the United States, Italy and Spain.

CDR1 is SEHNR, CDR2 FQNEAQ, per germline (reference sequence). Trimming stripped 4 bases from V and 1 base from J, with 10 bases between. CDR3 length equals 14 residues. TCRdb keeps only in-frame clones here, not all; method: immunoSEQ multiplex PCR. The sample has 75,000 to 95,000 clones, 60% to 80% seen once. The sequence was obtained from a man aged 55 to 70 with COVID-19, enrolled during active disease. V and J are TRBV7-9 and TRBJ1-1; no definite D call. Sequencing used peripheral blood. CDR3 coding DNA: TGTGCCAGCAGCTCCCGGGTCTCGAACACTGAAGCTTTCTTT. Translation: CASSSRVSNTEAFF. The complete variable domain, with remaining parts taken from reference TRBV7-9 and TRBJ1-1, reads DTGVSQNPRHKITKRGQNVTFRCDPISEHNRLYWYRQTLGQGPEFLTYFQNEAQLEKSRLLSDRFSAERPKGSFSTLEIQRTEQGDSAMYLCASSSRVSNTEAFFGQGTRLTVV.